A selection of T cell receptor beta chains follows, all from one sample in a study of cytomegalovirus exposure and HLA in healthy donors. Method: immunoSEQ multiplex PCR; TCRdb's copy keeps in-frame clones and lacks some. The sample consists of roughly 100,000 clones, 70% to 75% of them appearing once. Sequencing input: PBMCs. Receptors were obtained from a female donor in good health and CMV-seronegative. The CDR3 runs from the conserved cysteine through the conserved F or W. Each record gives: V gene, clone size, J gene, D gene, CDR3 DNA, CDR3 protein. The D gene is left open where the match is weak. Clone size is not always given. Where it is, it says once, few, many or a class for expanded clones.

>TRBV2|-|TRBJ2-3|-
TGTGCCAGCAGTGCCAGTTTAGCGGGCACAGATACGCAGTATTTT
CASSASLAGTDTQYF
>TRBV6-4|-|TRBJ2-6|TRBD1
TGTGCCAGCAGTGACTCTTGGGACAGGGGCTCTGGGGCCAACGTCCTGACTTTC
CASSDSWDRGSGANVLTF
>TRBV5-1|-|TRBJ2-1|TRBD2
TGCGCCAGCAGCTTGAGCCCGGGACTAGAGGCGGGTGAGCAGTTCTTC
CASSLSPGLEAGEQFF
>TRBV13|-|TRBJ2-7|TRBD1
TGTGCCAGCAGCTCATACCGCCCGGACAGGGGAGCCTACGAGCAGTACTTC
CASSSYRPDRGAYEQYF
>TRBV28|-|TRBJ1-1|-
TGTGCCAGCACCCCAACCGTCGGGGTCACTGAAGCTTTCTTT
CASTPTVGVTEAFF
>TRBV11-2|-|TRBJ2-1|TRBD2
TGTGCCAGCAGCTTATTCTTGGGACTAGCTTCTTCCTACAATGAGCAGTTCTTC
CASSLFLGLASSYNEQFF
>TRBV19|-|TRBJ2-5|-
TGTGCCAGTCTCGGGCGGGACTTACGAGGGAGAGAGACCCAGTACTTC
CASLGRDLRGRETQYF
>TRBV21-1|once|TRBJ2-7|-
TGTGCCAGCAGCAAAGCTGGACAGGGTGGCGACGAGCAGTACTTC
CASSKAGQGGDEQYF
>TRBV7-3|-|TRBJ2-1|TRBD2
TGTGCCAGCAGCCAACTAGCGGGAGCGGGTGAGCAGTTCTTC
CASSQLAGAGEQFF
>TRBV30|few|TRBJ2-1|-
TGTGCCTGGAGTGTTGGCACCCACAGGCTCTTC
CAWSVGTHRLF
>TRBV15|-|TRBJ1-1|-
TGTGCCACCAGCAGACAGGGTGGGAACACTGAAGCTTTCTTT
CATSRQGGNTEAFF
>TRBV2|few|TRBJ1-1|-
TGTGCCAGCACGGAAAGTGAGGTTATGAACACTGAAGCTTTCTTT
CASTESEVMNTEAFF
>TRBV9|-|TRBJ2-2|-
TGTGCCAGCAGCGCCAGGGGTTATGGCGGGGAGCTGTTTTTT
CASSARGYGGELFF